This TCR beta chain was obtained from a study of T cell responses to AZD1222 COVID-19 vaccine (dated by TCRdb to the early 2020s). Background on the whole study: AZD1222 recipients whose second dose came at about 4 weeks and those whose second dose came at about 12 weeks were combined into one group, since spike-specific TCR depth and breadth did not differ between the two schedules. TCR sequencing covered 230 or so trial participants: 200 to 220 given two doses of AZD1222 and approximately 26 given two doses of MenACWY control vaccine. Trial participants were enrolled by age into subgroups of 18-55, 56-69 and 70-plus years, and roughly 160, 29 and 62 TCR-sequenced participants, respectively, were included in these subgroups. Study-wide findings and limitations: Conclusions about previously exposed vaccinees are limited because only a handful of AZD1222 recipients were SARS-CoV-2 seropositive at baseline. Vaccine-associated CD4 TCRs spanned the whole spike protein, with dominant responses in regions 160-218 and 743-854. Reportedly, almost half of the unique spike-specific TCRs recognized epitopes lying outside the regions that are mutated in the B.1.351 and B.1.1.7 variants. Spike-specific TCR breadth and depth rose significantly after two AZD1222 doses compared with day 0 and with MenACWY recipients. Participants were mostly white British and included more females than males, and it was suggested by the authors that clonal diversity may have been underestimated. Because no day 14 peak-response samples were available, the repertoires could be characterized only after the peak T cell response. In the small 56-69-year group, the increase in depth fell short of significance, most likely because of low power.

This specimen's time point label, per the study, means: baseline before first vaccination. The vaccinee samples were drawn from two UK trials, COV001 and COV002, one of which was a single-blind randomized controlled phase 2/3 trial testing AZD1222 (ChAdOx1 nCoV-19) in healthy adults. For TCRbeta chain sequencing, PBMC samples were collected from trial participants at day 0 and at day 28 after the second dose. Trimming at the junction amounts to 0 bases on V and 3 bases on J, and the germline ends lie 10 bases apart. CDR1 and CDR2, per the germline V gene, are MNHEY and SVGAGI. The CDR3 runs 15 amino acids, cysteine and phenylalanine included. Only CDR3 DNA remains: 45 bases, in frame from the first base. The CDR3 regions of human TCRbeta chains were analyzed by immunosequencing. As for the original processing: TCRs in the repertoires were matched against a reference library of SARS-CoV-2-specific TCRs that had been generated with the MIRA antigen-specificity platform. Breadth meant the fraction of unique TCRs that were SARS-CoV-2-associated, whereas depth meant the fraction of total T cells that were SARS-CoV-2-associated. Using the MIRA data, every spike-specific TCR was mapped to the spike region that the TCR reacted to and assigned to either a CD4 or a CD8 class. Log10-transformed breadth and depth values were compared by one-way ANOVA with Sidak's multiple comparisons tests. Not all clones reach the TCRdb copy of this immuneACCESS table, which keeps in-frame sequences only. Checked studies attribute under half of the gap to unresolved V genes and leave the rest unexplained. D and trimming come from the DNA, and the V and J calls and clone size come from that table. Within this sample are approximately 110,000 clones, with approximately 90% of them counted one time only. 17% of the sample rests with the top ten.

In this sample, this clone turned up a few times. Its antigen target is currently unknown. Base quality data are lacking; no much larger clone is found one base away. The chain is made from TRBV6-5 and TRBJ2-3; TRBD2 is a weak D gene call, 5 bases matching. This TCR was recovered from an adult in good health. Sequencing used peripheral blood, obtained on day 0 of AZD1222 vaccination. The DNA is TGTGCCAGCAGTTACTCTCTAGGGAGTACAGATACGCAGTATTTT. This encodes CASSYSLGSTDTQYF.